This entry features one T cell receptor beta chain sequence. Produced via immunoSEQ multiplex PCR; TCRdb's table is partial and in-frame only. The sample has around 210,000 clones, 89% seen once. The data derive from a study of blood T cell repertoires in COVID-19. Recruits, aged about 18 to 95 years, lived in 24 US areas. Cohort 3 recovered donors had two negative PCRs, clearance, or symptom resolution. Germline V gene data show CDR1 as SGHTA and CDR2 as FQGNSA. The CDR3 has 13 residues. The V and J ends lost 3 bases and 3 bases respectively, with 6 bases between them. This chain uses TRBV7-2 with TRBJ2-1; D remains ambiguous. The sequence derives from a woman younger than 35 who had recovered from COVID-19. The source material was PBMCs or T cells enriched from blood (not recorded which). CDR3 nucleotides: TGTGCCAGCAGCTTCACTAACTACAATGAGCAGTTCTTC. This translates into CASSFTNYNEQFF.